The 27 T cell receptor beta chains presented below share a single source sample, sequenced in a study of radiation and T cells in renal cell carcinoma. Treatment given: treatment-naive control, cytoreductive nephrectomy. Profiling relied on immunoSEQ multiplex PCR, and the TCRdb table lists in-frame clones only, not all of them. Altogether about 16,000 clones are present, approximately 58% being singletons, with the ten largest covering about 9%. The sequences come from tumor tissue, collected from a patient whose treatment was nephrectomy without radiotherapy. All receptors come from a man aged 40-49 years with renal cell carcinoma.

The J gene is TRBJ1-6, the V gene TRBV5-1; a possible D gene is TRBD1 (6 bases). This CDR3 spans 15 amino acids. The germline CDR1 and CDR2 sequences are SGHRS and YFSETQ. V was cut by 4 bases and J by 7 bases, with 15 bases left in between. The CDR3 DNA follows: TGCGCCAGCAGCCCTGTGGACAGCAGAAATTCACCCCTCCACTTT. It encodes CASSPVDSRNSPLHF.

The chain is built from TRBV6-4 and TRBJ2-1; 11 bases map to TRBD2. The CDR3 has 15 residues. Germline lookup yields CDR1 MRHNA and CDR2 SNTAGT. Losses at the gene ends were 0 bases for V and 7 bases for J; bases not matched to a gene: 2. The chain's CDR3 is CASSDSSGGANEQFF. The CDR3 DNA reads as TGTGCCAGCAGTGACTCTAGCGGGGGGGCAAATGAGCAGTTCTTC.

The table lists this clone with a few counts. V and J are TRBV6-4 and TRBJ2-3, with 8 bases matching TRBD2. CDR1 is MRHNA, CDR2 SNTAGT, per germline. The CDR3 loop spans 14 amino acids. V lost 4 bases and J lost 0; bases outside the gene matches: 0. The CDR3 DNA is TGTGCCAGCAGTGTAGCGGGGAGCACAGATACGCAGTATTTT. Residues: CASSVAGSTDTQYF.

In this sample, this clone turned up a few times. For the CDR3, the DNA is TGTGCCAGCAGCTCACAGTCGTTTAATTCACCCCTCCACTTT. This gives the protein CASSSQSFNSPLHF. The V call is TRBV7-9, the J call TRBJ1-6; no reliable D call. CDR1 is SEHNR, CDR2 FQNEAQ, per germline (reference sequence). V dropped 4 bases and J dropped 6 bases, with 10 bases sitting between them. The CDR3 sequence is 14 residues long.

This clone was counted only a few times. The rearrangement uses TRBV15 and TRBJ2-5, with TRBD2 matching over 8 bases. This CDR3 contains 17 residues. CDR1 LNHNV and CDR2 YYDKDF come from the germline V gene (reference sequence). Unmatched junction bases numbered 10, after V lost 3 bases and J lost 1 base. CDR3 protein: CATSSPSGGAVQETQYF. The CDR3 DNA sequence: TGTGCCACCAGCAGCCCCTCGGGGGGGGCCGTCCAAGAGACCCAGTACTTC.

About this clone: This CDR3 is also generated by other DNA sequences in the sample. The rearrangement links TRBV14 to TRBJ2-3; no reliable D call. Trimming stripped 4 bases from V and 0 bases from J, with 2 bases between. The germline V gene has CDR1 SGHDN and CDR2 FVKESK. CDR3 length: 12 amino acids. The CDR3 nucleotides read TGTGCCAGCAGCCCGAGCACAGATACGCAGTATTTT. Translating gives CASSPSTDTQYF. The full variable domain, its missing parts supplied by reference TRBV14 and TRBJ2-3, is EAGVTQFPSHSVIEKGQTVTLRCDPISGHDNLYWYRRVMGKEIKFLLHFVKESKQDESGMPNNRFLAERTGGTYSTLKVQPAELEDSGVYFCASSPSTDTQYFGPGTRLTVL.

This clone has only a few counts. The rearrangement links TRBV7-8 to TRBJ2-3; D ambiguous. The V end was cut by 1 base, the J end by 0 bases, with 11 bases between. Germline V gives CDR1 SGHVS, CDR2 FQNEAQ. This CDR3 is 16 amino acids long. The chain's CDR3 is CASSLVRVTSTDTQYF. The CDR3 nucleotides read TGTGCCAGCAGCTTAGTACGCGTTACTAGCACAGATACGCAGTATTTT.

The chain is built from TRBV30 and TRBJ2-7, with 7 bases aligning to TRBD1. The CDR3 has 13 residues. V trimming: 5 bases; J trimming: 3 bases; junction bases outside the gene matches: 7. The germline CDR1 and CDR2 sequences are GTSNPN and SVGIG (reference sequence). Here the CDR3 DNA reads TGTGCCTGGCGACAGGGAAGAGGCTACGAGCAGTACTTC. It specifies CAWRQGRGYEQYF.

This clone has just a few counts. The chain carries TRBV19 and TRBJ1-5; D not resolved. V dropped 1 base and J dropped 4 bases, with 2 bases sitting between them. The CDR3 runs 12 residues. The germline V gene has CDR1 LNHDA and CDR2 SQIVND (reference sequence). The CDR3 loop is CASSIGNQPQHF. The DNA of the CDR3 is TGTGCCAGTAGTATAGGGAATCAGCCCCAGCATTTT.

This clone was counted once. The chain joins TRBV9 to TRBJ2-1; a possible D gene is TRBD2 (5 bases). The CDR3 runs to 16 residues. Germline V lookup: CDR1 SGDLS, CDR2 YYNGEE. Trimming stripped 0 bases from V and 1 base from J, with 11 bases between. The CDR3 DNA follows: TGTGCCAGCAGCGTAGACCGGGGTGGATCCTACAATGAGCAGTTCTTC. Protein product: CASSVDRGGSYNEQFF. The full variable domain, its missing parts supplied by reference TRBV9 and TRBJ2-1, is DSGVTQTPKHLITATGQRVTLRCSPRSGDLSVYWYQQSLDQGLQFLIQYYNGEERAKGNILERFSAQQFPDLHSELNLSSLELGDSALYFCASSVDRGGSYNEQFFGPGTRLTVL.

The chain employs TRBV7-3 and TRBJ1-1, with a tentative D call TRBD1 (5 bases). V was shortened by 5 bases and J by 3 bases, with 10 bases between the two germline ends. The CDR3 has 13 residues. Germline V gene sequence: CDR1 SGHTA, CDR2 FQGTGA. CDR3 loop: CASSPSGYTEAFF. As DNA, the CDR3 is TGTGCCAGCAGCCCCTCAGGGTACACTGAAGCTTTCTTT.

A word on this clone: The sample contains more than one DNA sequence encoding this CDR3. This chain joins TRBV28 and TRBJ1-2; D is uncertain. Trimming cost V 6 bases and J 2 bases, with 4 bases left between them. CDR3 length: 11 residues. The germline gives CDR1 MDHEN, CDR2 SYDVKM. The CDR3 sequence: CASSRNYGYTF. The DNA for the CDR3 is TGTGCCAGCAGCCGCAACTATGGCTACACCTTC.

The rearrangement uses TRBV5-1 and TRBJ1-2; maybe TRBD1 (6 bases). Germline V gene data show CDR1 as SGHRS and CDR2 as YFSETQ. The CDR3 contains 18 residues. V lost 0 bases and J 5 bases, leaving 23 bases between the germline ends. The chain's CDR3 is CASSLGRGGGEELYGYTF. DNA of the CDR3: TGCGCCAGCAGCTTGGGCCGGGGAGGGGGTGAGGAGTTGTATGGCTACACCTTC. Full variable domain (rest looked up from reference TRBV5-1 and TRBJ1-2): KAGVTQTPRYLIKTRGQQVTLSCSPISGHRSVSWYQQTPGQGLQFLFEYFSETQRNKGNFPGRFSGRQFSNSRSEMNVSTLELGDSALYLCASSLGRGGGEELYGYTFGSGTRLTVV.

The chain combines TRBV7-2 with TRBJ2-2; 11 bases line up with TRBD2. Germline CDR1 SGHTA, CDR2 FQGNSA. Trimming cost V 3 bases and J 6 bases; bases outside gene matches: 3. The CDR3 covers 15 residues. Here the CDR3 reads CASSFGSGGAGELFF. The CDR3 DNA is TGTGCCAGCAGCTTTGGTAGCGGGGGGGCCGGGGAGCTGTTTTTT.

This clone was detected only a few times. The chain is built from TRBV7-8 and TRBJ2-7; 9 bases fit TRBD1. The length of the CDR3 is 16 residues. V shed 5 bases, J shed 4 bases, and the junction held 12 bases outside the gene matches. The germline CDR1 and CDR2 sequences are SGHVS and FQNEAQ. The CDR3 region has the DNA TGTGCCAGCAGCAATTCCTTGACAGGGGGAAGTTACGAGCAGTACTTC. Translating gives CASSNSLTGGSYEQYF.

DNA of the CDR3: TGCGCCAGCAGCTTAAACCCCGGCACAGATACGCAGTATTTT. This encodes CASSLNPGTDTQYF. V is TRBV5-1 and J is TRBJ2-3; D not resolved. V lost 2 bases and J 1 base, leaving 8 bases between the germline ends. The CDR3 sequence is 14 residues long. From germline, CDR1 is SGHRS and CDR2 YFSETQ.

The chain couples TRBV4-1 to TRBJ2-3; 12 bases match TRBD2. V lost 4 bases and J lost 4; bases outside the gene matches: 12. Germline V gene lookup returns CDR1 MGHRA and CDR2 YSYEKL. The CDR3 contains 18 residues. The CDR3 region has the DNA TGCGCCAGCAGCCGTACTCCTAGCGGGGGGGCCGCGTCAGATACGCAGTATTTT. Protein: CASSRTPSGGAASDTQYF.

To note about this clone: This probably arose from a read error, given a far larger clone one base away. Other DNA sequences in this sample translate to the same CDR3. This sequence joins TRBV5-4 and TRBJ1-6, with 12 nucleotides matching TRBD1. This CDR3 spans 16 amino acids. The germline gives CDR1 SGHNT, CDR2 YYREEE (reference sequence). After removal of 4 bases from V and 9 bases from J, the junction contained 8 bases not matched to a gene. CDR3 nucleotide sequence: TGTGCCAGCAGCCTCACCGGGACAGGGGGCTCTTCACCCCTCCACTTT. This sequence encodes CASSLTGTGGSSPLHF. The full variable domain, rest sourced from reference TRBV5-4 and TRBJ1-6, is ETGVTQSPTHLIKTRGQQVTLRCSSQSGHNTVSWYQQALGQGPQFIFQYYREEENGRGNFPPRFSGLQFPNYSSELNVNALELDDSALYLCASSLTGTGGSSPLHFGNGTRLTVT.

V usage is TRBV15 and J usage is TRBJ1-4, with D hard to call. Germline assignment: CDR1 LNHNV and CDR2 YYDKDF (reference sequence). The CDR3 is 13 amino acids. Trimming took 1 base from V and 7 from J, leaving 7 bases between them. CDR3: CATSRVHSEKLFF. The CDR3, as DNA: TGTGCCACCAGCAGAGTTCATTCTGAAAAACTGTTTTTT.

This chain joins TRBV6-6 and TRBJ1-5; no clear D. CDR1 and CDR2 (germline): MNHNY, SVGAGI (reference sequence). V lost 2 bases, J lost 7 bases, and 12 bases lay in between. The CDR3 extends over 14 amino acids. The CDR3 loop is CASSYGPPGQPQHF. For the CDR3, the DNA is TGTGCCAGCAGTTACGGCCCCCCGGGGCAGCCCCAGCATTTT.

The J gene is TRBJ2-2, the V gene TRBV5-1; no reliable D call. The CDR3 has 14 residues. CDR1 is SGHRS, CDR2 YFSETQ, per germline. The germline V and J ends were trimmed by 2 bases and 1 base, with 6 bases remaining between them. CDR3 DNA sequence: TGCGCCAGCAGCTTCGCAGGGAACACCGGGGAGCTGTTTTTT. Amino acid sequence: CASSFAGNTGELFF. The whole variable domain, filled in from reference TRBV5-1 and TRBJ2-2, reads KAGVTQTPRYLIKTRGQQVTLSCSPISGHRSVSWYQQTPGQGLQFLFEYFSETQRNKGNFPGRFSGRQFSNSRSEMNVSTLELGDSALYLCASSFAGNTGELFFGEGSRLTVL.

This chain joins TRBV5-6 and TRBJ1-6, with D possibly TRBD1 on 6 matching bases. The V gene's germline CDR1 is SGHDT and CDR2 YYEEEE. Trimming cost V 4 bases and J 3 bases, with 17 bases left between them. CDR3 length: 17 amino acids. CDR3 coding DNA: TGTGCCAGCAGCAGGGGGGCGGACTACTTCTATAATTCACCCCTCCACTTT. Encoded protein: CASSRGADYFYNSPLHF.

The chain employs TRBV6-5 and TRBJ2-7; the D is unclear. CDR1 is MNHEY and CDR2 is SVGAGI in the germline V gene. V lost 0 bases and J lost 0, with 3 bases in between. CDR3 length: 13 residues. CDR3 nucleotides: TGTGCCAGCAGTTACTCCAGCTCCTACGAGCAGTACTTC. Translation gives CASSYSSSYEQYF.

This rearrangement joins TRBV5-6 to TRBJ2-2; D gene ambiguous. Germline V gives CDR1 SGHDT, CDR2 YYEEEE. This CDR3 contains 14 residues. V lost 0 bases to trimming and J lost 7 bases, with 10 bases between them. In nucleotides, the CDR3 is TGTGCCAGCAGCTTGGCCTTAGTGGACGGGGAGCTGTTTTTT. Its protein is CASSLALVDGELFF.

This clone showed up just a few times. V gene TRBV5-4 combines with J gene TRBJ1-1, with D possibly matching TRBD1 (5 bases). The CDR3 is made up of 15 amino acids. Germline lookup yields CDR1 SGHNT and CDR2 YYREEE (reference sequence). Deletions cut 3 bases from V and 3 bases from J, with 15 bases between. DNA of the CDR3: TGTGCCAGCAGCTCTGAATGGGGGTTGGACACTGAAGCTTTCTTT. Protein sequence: CASSSEWGLDTEAFF.

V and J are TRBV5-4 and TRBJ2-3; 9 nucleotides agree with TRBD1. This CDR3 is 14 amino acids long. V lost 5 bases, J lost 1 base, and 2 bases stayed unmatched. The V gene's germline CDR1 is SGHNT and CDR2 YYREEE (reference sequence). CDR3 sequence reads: CASSRDRGTDTQYF. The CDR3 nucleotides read TGTGCCAGCAGTCGGGACAGGGGCACAGATACGCAGTATTTT.

The CDR3 protein is CASSPSGSSYNEQFF. CDR3 sequence (DNA): TGTGCCAGCAGCCCTAGCGGATCCTCCTACAATGAGCAGTTCTTC. The chain uses TRBV9 and TRBJ2-1; 7 bases are a match to TRBD2. Germline V gene lookup returns CDR1 SGDLS and CDR2 YYNGEE. V lost 4 bases, J lost 0 bases, and 4 bases stayed unmatched. The CDR3 runs to 15 residues.